The rows below give T cell receptor beta chains drawn from one sample of a study of vaccination and CD4 T cells after COVID-19. No antigen has been identified for these receptors. MiXCR, applied by TCRdb to the PCR reads, yields one record per CDR3 protein. The sample carries 9,000 to 13,000 distinct CDR3 sequences, around 41% recorded once. Sequenced material: CD4+ T cells from blood, cultured in vitro, taken after SARS-CoV-2 vaccination. The receptor source for this set is a human donor who had recovered from COVID-19. Both conserved end residues are part of each CDR3. The D gene is left open where the match is weak. Clone size is given for some rows only: seen once, a few or many times, or a class if the clone is expanded.

.,TRBV2,.,14,TRBJ1-2,CASSEAAPEGGYTF,TGTGCCAGCAGTGAAGCGGCCCCAGAGGGGGGCTACACCTTC
TRBD2,TRBV20-1,once,19,TRBJ2-1,CSAHSGLAGEGYIYNEQFF,TGCAGTGCGCACTCCGGACTAGCGGGAGAGGGGTACATTTACAATGAGCAGTTCTTC
TRBD2,TRBV20-1,.,16,TRBJ2-2,CSARRGLAGAAGELFF,TGCAGTGCTCGCCGGGGCCTAGCGGGAGCTGCCGGGGAGCTGTTTTTT
.,TRBV29-1,.,14,TRBJ2-7,CSVEGGEVGYEQYF,TGCAGCGTTGAAGGAGGGGAAGTTGGTTACGAGCAGTACTTC
TRBD2,TRBV4-2,.,19,TRBJ2-5,CASSQGDGRTGGGRETQYF,TGTGCCAGCAGCCAAGGTGACGGAAGGACGGGAGGGGGAAGAGAGACCCAGTACTTC
TRBD2,TRBV27,.,15,TRBJ2-2,CATKGAGNAAGELFF,TGTGCCACTAAAGGAGCGGGAAACGCAGCCGGGGAGCTGTTTTTT
.,TRBV6-1,medium-sized,13,TRBJ1-1,CASRRNGDTEAFF,TGTGCCAGCAGACGGAATGGGGACACTGAAGCTTTCTTT
.,TRBV7-2,.,12,TRBJ1-1,CASSLTGTEAFF,TGTGCCAGCAGCTTAACAGGTACAGAAGCTTTCTTT
TRBD2,TRBV7-8,.,15,TRBJ2-1,CASSPTSAGYNEQFF,TGTGCCAGCAGCCCGACTAGCGCGGGTTACAATGAGCAGTTCTTC
.,TRBV12-3/TRBV12-4,.,14,TRBJ2-1,CASSAQSSYNEQFF,TGTGCCAGCAGTGCACAGAGCTCCTACAATGAGCAGTTCTTC
.,TRBV9,.,10,TRBJ2-7,CASSVYEQYF,TGTGCCAGCAGCGTCTACGAGCAGTACTTC
.,TRBV18,.,14,TRBJ1-1,CASSPPAGRTEAFF,TGTGCCAGCTCACCACCGGCGGGCCGCACTGAAGCTTTCTTT
.,TRBV5-4,.,16,TRBJ1-2,CASSPPPSAAMGGYTF,TGTGCCAGCAGCCCCCCGCCGAGCGCGGCTATGGGTGGCTACACCTTC
.,TRBV6-1,.,16,TRBJ2-7,CASSPRTGTRSYEQYF,TGTGCCAGCAGTCCGAGGACCGGGACTCGCTCCTACGAGCAGTACTTC
.,TRBV20-1,few,12,TRBJ1-2,CSASFTSYGYTF,TGCAGTGCTAGTTTCACATCCTATGGCTACACCTTC
.,TRBV19,.,14,TRBJ1-2,CASSIGGLRYGYTF,TGTGCCAGTAGTATCGGGGGACTGCGCTATGGCTACACCTTC
TRBD2,TRBV28,.,16,TRBJ2-3,CASSSSGAGEADTQYF,TGTGCCAGCAGTTCAAGTGGGGCGGGAGAGGCAGATACGCAGTATTTT
.,TRBV6-1,.,12,TRBJ1-1,CASRGVYTEAFF,TGTGCCAGCAGGGGTGTTTACACTGAAGCTTTCTTT
.,TRBV5-4,.,14,TRBJ2-7,CASRPGSLADEQYF,TGTGCCAGCAGACCCGGGAGCTTGGCCGACGAGCAGTACTTC
TRBD1,TRBV4-3,few,16,TRBJ1-2,CASSQAGTGSIYGYTF,TGCGCCAGCAGCCAAGCCGGGACAGGGAGCATATATGGCTACACCTTC
.,TRBV19,.,14,TRBJ2-2,CASRTGGNTGELFF,TGTGCCAGTAGGACCGGGGGTAACACCGGGGAGCTGTTTTTT
.,TRBV7-2,.,14,TRBJ2-7,CASRPIGVNYEQYF,TGTGCCAGCAGACCCATTGGGGTCAACTACGAGCAGTACTTC
.,TRBV6-5,.,14,TRBJ2-4,CASSYLRGGGIQYF,TGTGCCAGCAGTTACCTCCGGGGTGGTGGCATTCAGTACTTC
.,TRBV7-2,.,12,TRBJ1-2,CASSPDLYGYTF,TGTGCCAGCAGCCCGGACTTGTATGGCTACACCTTC
TRBD2,TRBV5-1,.,14,TRBJ2-2,CASSILAGAGELFF,TGCGCCAGCAGCATACTAGCGGGAGCCGGGGAGCTGTTTTTT
.,TRBV20-1,few,8,TRBJ1-1,CSGTEAFF,TGCAGTGGGACTGAAGCTTTCTTT
.,TRBV7-5,.,24,TRBJ2-1,CISVPEAYRSQPASGSTMCNEQFF,.
TRBD1,TRBV6-1,few,16,TRBJ1-1,CASSERTGYSNTEAFF,TGTGCCAGCAGTGAAAGGACAGGGTATTCGAACACTGAAGCTTTCTTT
.,TRBV20-1,.,18,TRBJ2-4,CSARALLKGDAFGDIQYF,TGCAGTGCTAGAGCCCTCCTGAAGGGTGATGCGTTCGGGGACATTCAGTACTTC
.,TRBV7-2,.,15,TRBJ1-2,CASSPRTVFNYGYTF,TGTGCCAGCAGTCCTCGGACAGTTTTTAACTATGGCTACACCTTC
TRBD1,TRBV5-6,medium-sized,16,TRBJ1-1,CASSLFGQGGNTEAFF,TGTGCCAGCAGCTTGTTCGGACAGGGGGGGAACACTGAAGCTTTCTTT
TRBD2,TRBV10-1,.,13,TRBJ2-7,CASRREDPYEQYF,TGCGCCAGCAGGCGGGAGGACCCCTACGAGCAGTACTTC
TRBD1,TRBV19,.,15,TRBJ1-5,CASSPGTGRDQPQHF,TGTGCCAGTAGCCCGGGGACAGGGCGGGATCAGCCCCAGCATTTT
TRBD2,TRBV7-6,few,17,TRBJ2-4,CASSLGLAGVAKNIQYF,TGTGCCAGCAGCTTAGGACTAGCGGGTGTTGCCAAAAACATTCAGTACTTC
TRBD2,TRBV7-9,.,15,TRBJ2-7,CASSSSGGGSYEQYF,TGTGCCAGCAGCTCCAGTGGCGGGGGGAGCTACGAGCAGTACTTC
TRBD1,TRBV19,few,15,TRBJ2-7,CASSRQGAFSYEQYF,TGTGCCAGTAGTCGACAGGGGGCGTTCTCCTACGAGCAGTACTTC
.,TRBV6-1,.,14,TRBJ1-1,CASRRGAMNTEAFF,TGTGCCAGCAGGAGGGGAGCCATGAACACTGAAGCTTTCTTT
.,TRBV6-2/TRBV6-3,.,14,TRBJ2-5,CASSYGDNKETQYF,TGTGCCAGCAGTTACGGGGACAACAAAGAGACCCAGTACTTC
.,TRBV6-5,.,15,TRBJ1-2,CASSYSYFTGMGYTF,TGTGCCAGCAGTTACTCGTATTTTACAGGGATGGGCTACACCTTC
.,TRBV7-9,few,12,TRBJ2-5,CASSLVVETQYF,TGTGCCAGCAGCTTAGTCGTGGAGACCCAGTACTTC
.,TRBV30,.,13,TRBJ1-5,CAWSVGGDQPQHF,TGTGCCTGGAGTGTGGGGGGTGATCAGCCCCAGCATTTT
TRBD1,TRBV18,.,15,TRBJ2-3,CASSHRTGNTDTQYF,TGTGCCAGCTCACATAGGACAGGGAACACAGATACGCAGTATTTT
TRBD1,TRBV28,once,18,TRBJ2-3,CASSFRQGLGFSTDTQYF,TGTGCCAGCAGTTTCCGACAGGGGCTTGGATTTAGCACAGATACGCAGTATTTT
.,TRBV6-5,.,15,TRBJ1-1,CASSYSNGPNLEAFF,TGTGCCAGCAGTTACTCGAACGGCCCGAACCTTGAAGCTTTCTTT
.,TRBV28,.,14,TRBJ2-3,CASSDGTPPDTQYF,TGTGCCAGCAGTGACGGGACTCCGCCGGATACGCAGTATTTT
TRBD2,TRBV11-2,.,15,TRBJ2-1,CASSFGLAKTNEQFF,TGTGCCAGCAGCTTCGGACTAGCGAAGACCAATGAGCAGTTCTTC
.,TRBV20-1,.,16,TRBJ2-7,CSARGGVGNPTYEQYF,TGCAGTGCTAGAGGGGGGGTAGGCAATCCCACCTACGAGCAGTACTTC
TRBD1,TRBV7-8,.,15,TRBJ2-5,CASSLDRTGLGTQYF,TGTGCCAGCAGCTTAGATCGGACAGGGTTGGGGACCCAGTACTTC
.,TRBV6-2/TRBV6-3,.,14,TRBJ2-3,CASSYSLGVGAQYF,TGTGCCAGCAGTTACTCTCTGGGGGTTGGAGCGCAGTATTTT
.,TRBV20-1,few,14,TRBJ2-6,CSARGGSGANVLTF,TGCAGCGCCCGAGGGGGCTCTGGGGCCAACGTCCTGACTTTC
TRBD1,TRBV20-1,few,15,TRBJ1-3,CSANRGSSSGNTIYF,TGCAGTGCAAACAGGGGTTCTAGCTCTGGAAACACCATATATTTT
.,TRBV20-1,.,14,TRBJ2-3,CSATPGRSTDTQYF,TGCAGTGCTACACCGGGACGCAGCACAGATACGCAGTATTTT
.,TRBV6-5,.,15,TRBJ1-1,CASSYAGRMNTEAFF,TGTGCCAGCAGTTACGCGGGGAGGATGAACACTGAAGCTTTCTTT